This TCR beta chain was documented in a study of Graves' ophthalmopathy and Graves' hyperthyroidism. Study-level results: Blood also carried most expanded thyroid clonotypes exceeding 0.001 frequency.

Amplified TCR beta CDR3 regions were obtained using RNA transcripts as template. After a first-round RT-PCR with HTBI primers, a second-round multiplex PCR was run. TCRdb itself ran the multiplex PCR reads through MiXCR, one entry per CDR3 protein. This table has about 620,000 distinct CDR3 sequences, about 24% appearing once. In this sample, this clonotype turned up many times. Its antigen is undetermined. This CDR3 is built from 18 residues. Looked up from germline, CDR1 is MDHEN and CDR2 is SYDVKM. V lost 4 bases to trimming and J lost 3 bases, with 24 bases between them. What supplied the PBMCs was about 9.1 ml of fresh peripheral blood.

The chain has TRBV28 and TRBJ2-5; D not certain. The sample consisted of peripheral blood. This clonotype was sampled from a woman under 30 with stable Graves' hyperthyroidism. Some clones in this sample may be carry-over from other donors' samples. The CDR3 sequence is CASSSLMFQMRSEETQYF. The CDR3 DNA reads TGTGCCAGCAGTTCTCTCATGTTCCAGATGAGATCAGAAGAGACCCAGTACTTC.